This T cell receptor beta chain was identified during a study of cytomegalovirus exposure and HLA in healthy donors. Whole-study context: Unique TCR beta sequences numbering approximately 100 million came from approximately 180 million T cells in an earlier analysis.

In its sample, this clone was seen a few times. Its antigen remains unidentified. Germline values: CDR1 MRHNA, CDR2 SNTAGT. The CDR3 has 15 amino acids. J was trimmed by 0 bases and V by 4 bases; bases with no gene match: 0. The study ran its PCR with 60 Vbeta and 13 Jbeta primers. TCRdb's copy holds only in-frame clones and misses some; the assay was immunoSEQ multiplex PCR. In the table there are 140,000 to 150,000 clones, about three quarters of which are singletons. Notes on the study in general: Some public TCRs appeared in many individuals, while most sequences were rare. Apart from CMV serostatus, no immune exposure information was available.

Source material: PBMCs. The chain uses TRBV6-4 and TRBJ2-1; 10 nucleotides agree with TRBD2. The sequence was obtained from a male donor in good health and CMV-seronegative. The CDR3 spells CASSASGGSYNEQFF. CDR3 DNA sequence: TGTGCCAGCAGTGCTAGCGGGGGCTCCTACAATGAGCAGTTCTTC.